These 26 T cell receptor beta chains share one sample of origin, sequenced in a study of T cell changes during pregnancy in multiple sclerosis. Generated by immunoSEQ multiplex PCR, the TCRdb table keeps only in-frame clones and is missing some. The sample includes around 100,000 clones, about 90% of them seen just once. The sample consisted of peripheral blood, taken after pregnancy. Every receptor here comes from a female donor with multiple sclerosis, enrolled in a pregnancy study.

This chain links TRBV5-1 with TRBJ2-7, with 7 positions matching TRBD2. CDR1 and CDR2 (germline): SGHRS, YFSETQ. Trimming cost V 0 bases and J 5 bases; bases outside gene matches: 5. The length of the CDR3 is 14 residues. CDR3 amino acids: CASSLGEGRHEQYF. The CDR3 nucleotides are TGCGCCAGCAGCTTGGGGGAGGGACGGCACGAGCAGTACTTC.

The V and J genes are TRBV4-3 and TRBJ1-2; 8 nucleotides align to TRBD1. V lost 1 base and J lost 6; bases outside the gene matches: 4. The CDR3 loop spans 14 amino acids. Looked up from germline, CDR1 is LGHNA and CDR2 is YSLEER. This chain's CDR3 is CASSQGQGADGYTF. CDR3 in DNA: TGCGCCAGCAGCCAAGGGCAGGGGGCTGATGGCTACACCTTC.

The chain couples TRBV5-1 to TRBJ2-7; 8 nucleotides line up with TRBD1. Losses at the gene ends were 0 bases for V and 3 bases for J; bases not matched to a gene: 8. This CDR3 has 16 amino acids. Germline CDR1 and CDR2: SGHRS and YFSETQ. Here the CDR3 reads CASSLGTGTSHYEQYF. As DNA, the CDR3 is TGCGCCAGCAGCTTGGGGACAGGGACATCCCACTACGAGCAGTACTTC.

This chain joins TRBV29-1 and TRBJ2-5; a possible D gene is TRBD1 (6 bases). Germline V gene lookup returns CDR1 SQVTM and CDR2 ANQGSEA. The CDR3 consists of 14 residues. V lost 1 base and J lost 2, with 11 bases in between. CDR3 residues: CSVEGRGGQETQYF. In DNA, the CDR3 is TGCAGCGTTGAAGGCAGGGGCGGACAAGAGACCCAGTACTTC.

This rearrangement joins TRBV28 to TRBJ1-5; 9 bases agree with TRBD1. V lost 5 bases to trimming and J lost 6 bases; unmatched junction nucleotides: 17. The germline CDR1 and CDR2 sequences are MDHEN and SYDVKM. The CDR3 contains 18 residues. This chain's CDR3 is CASSPGQGFLGLPQPQHF. CDR3 nucleotides: TGTGCCAGCAGTCCGGGACAGGGCTTCTTAGGGTTGCCTCAGCCCCAGCATTTT.

The chain has TRBV5-6 and TRBJ2-7; no firm D call. The CDR3 length is 15 residues. Between the trimmed V and J ends, which lost 3 bases and 6 bases, there was a span of 19 bases. Germline values: CDR1 SGHDT, CDR2 YYEEEE. The CDR3 region is CASSSRVTLEVEQYF. The CDR3 region has the DNA TGTGCCAGCAGCTCCCGAGTAACTCTCGAAGTCGAGCAGTACTTC.

J is TRBJ2-3 and V is TRBV6-5; 11 bases match TRBD2. Trimming took 6 bases from V and 2 from J; bases not matched to a gene: 4. Germline CDR1 is MNHEY and CDR2 is SVGAGI. The CDR3 covers 15 residues. CDR3 nucleotide sequence: TGTGCCAGCAGCTTAGCGGGGGGGAACACAGATACGCAGTATTTT. Amino acids: CASSLAGGNTDTQYF.

The rearrangement uses TRBV5-1 and TRBJ1-1; the match to TRBD1 covers 8 bases. The length of the CDR3 is 14 residues. The germline gives CDR1 SGHRS, CDR2 YFSETQ. Trimming at V came to 4 bases and at J to 4 bases, leaving 6 bases not matched to a gene. The CDR3 coding sequence is TGCGCCAGCAGCGCCCGACAGGGGCCCACTGAAGCTTTCTTT. This translates into CASSARQGPTEAFF. Together with reference TRBV5-1 and TRBJ1-1, the CDR3 gives the full variable domain: KAGVTQTPRYLIKTRGQQVTLSCSPISGHRSVSWYQQTPGQGLQFLFEYFSETQRNKGNFPGRFSGRQFSNSRSEMNVSTLELGDSALYLCASSARQGPTEAFFGQGTRLTVV.

The rearrangement joins TRBV7-9 to TRBJ2-1, with 13 positions matching TRBD2. CDR1 is SEHNR and CDR2 is FQNEAQ in the germline V gene (reference sequence). J gave up 8 bases and V 2 bases, and 15 bases lay outside the gene matches. The CDR3 consists of 19 residues. The CDR3 protein is CASSLILAGGYGTGDEQFF. CDR3 in DNA: TGTGCCAGCAGCTTAATACTAGCGGGAGGGTACGGTACCGGGGATGAGCAGTTCTTC.

The chain recombines TRBV28 with TRBJ1-1; the match to TRBD1 covers 7 bases. The CDR3 covers 14 residues. Germline V gives CDR1 MDHEN, CDR2 SYDVKM. With V trimmed by 6 bases and J by 0 bases, 4 bases remained unmatched. The CDR3 loop is CASSSGQMNTEAFF. DNA of the CDR3: TGTGCCAGCAGCTCGGGACAGATGAACACTGAAGCTTTCTTT.

The chain is built from TRBV6-5 and TRBJ1-5; maybe TRBD1 (5 bases). Germline assignment: CDR1 MNHEY and CDR2 SVGAGI. Deletions cut 5 bases from V and 7 bases from J, with 12 bases between. The CDR3 consists of 13 residues. CDR3 amino acids: CASSDGAGQPQHF. The CDR3 bases are TGTGCCAGCAGTGATGGGGCTGGGCAGCCCCAGCATTTT.

The rearrangement joins TRBV29-1 to TRBJ2-7, with TRBD2 as a possible D gene (5 bases). The CDR3 runs to 13 residues. Germline CDR1 is SQVTM and CDR2 is ANQGSEA. The V gene lost 1 base and the J gene lost 4 bases, with 11 bases spanning the gap. The CDR3 DNA sequence: TGCAGCGTTGAAGCGGACTCACCATACGAGCAGTACTTC. Translation gives CSVEADSPYEQYF.

This chain connects TRBV19 to TRBJ1-2; 9 nucleotides line up with TRBD1. Germline assignment: CDR1 LNHDA and CDR2 SQIVND (reference sequence). Losses at the gene ends were 1 base for V and 8 bases for J; bases not matched to a gene: 8. The CDR3 covers 15 residues. CDR3 coding DNA: TGTGCCAGTAGTATAGGGGACAGGGCGGTCGCAGGCTACACCTTC. Encoded protein: CASSIGDRAVAGYTF.

Written as DNA, the CDR3 is TGTGCCAGCAGTCCCCCTAATCAGCCCCAGCATTTT. Encoded protein: CASSPPNQPQHF. This chain links TRBV28 with TRBJ1-5; no definite D call. The V gene's germline CDR1 is MDHEN and CDR2 SYDVKM. With 5 bases removed from V and 4 bases from J, the gap between germline ends came to 6 bases. The CDR3 runs to 12 residues. The full variable domain, rest sourced from reference TRBV28 and TRBJ1-5, is DVKVTQSSRYLVKRTGEKVFLECVQDMDHENMFWYRQDPGLGLRLIYFSYDVKMKEKGDIPEGYSVSREKKERFSLILESASTNQTSMYLCASSPPNQPQHFGDGTRLSIL.

The gene calls are TRBV5-1 and TRBJ2-3, with a possible D match to TRBD2 (5 bases). V lost 2 bases, J lost 0 bases, and 10 bases lay in between. This CDR3 spans 15 amino acids. Germline V gene lookup returns CDR1 SGHRS and CDR2 YFSETQ. CDR3 residues: CASSLRSGSTDTQYF. The CDR3 DNA reads TGCGCCAGCAGCTTAAGGAGCGGCAGCACAGATACGCAGTATTTT.

The genes are TRBV29-1 and TRBJ2-3; D unresolved. Germline V gives CDR1 SQVTM, CDR2 ANQGSEA. Trimming stripped 2 bases from V and 10 bases from J, with 7 bases between. The CDR3 sequence is 10 residues long. CDR3 sequence reads: CSVELGPQYF. The CDR3 DNA is TGCAGCGTTGAACTAGGCCCGCAGTATTTT.

The genes are TRBV6-1 and TRBJ1-1; D may be TRBD1 (6 bases). Germline V lookup: CDR1 MNHNS, CDR2 SASEGT. The CDR3 has 14 amino acids. V lost 2 bases, J lost 2 bases, and 9 bases lay in between. The CDR3 here is CASSERGTNTEAFF. In DNA, the CDR3 is TGTGCCAGCAGTGAAAGGGGGACCAACACTGAAGCTTTCTTT.

This chain connects TRBV19 to TRBJ1-1; TRBD1 matches 7 bases. Germline loops: CDR1 LNHDA, CDR2 SQIVND (reference sequence). The CDR3 is 14 amino acids. V lost 5 bases to trimming and J lost 0 bases; unmatched junction nucleotides: 3. CDR3 region: CASSVDRMNTEAFF. The CDR3 DNA follows: TGTGCCAGTAGTGTGGACAGGATGAACACTGAAGCTTTCTTT.

The J gene is TRBJ1-2, the V gene TRBV18; D gene ambiguous. CDR3 length equals 13 residues. Germline-derived CDR1 and CDR2 are KGHSH and LQKENI. Trimming shortened V by 3 bases and J by 2 bases, and 7 bases separated the two germline ends. In nucleotides, the CDR3 is TGTGCCAGCTCACCTTCTGAGAACTATGGCTACACCTTC. Translating gives CASSPSENYGYTF.

The rearrangement joins TRBV2 to TRBJ1-5, with D unresolved. Deletions cut 6 bases from V and 0 bases from J, with 6 bases between. Germline values: CDR1 SNHLY, CDR2 FYNNEI. CDR3 length: 13 amino acids. The CDR3 DNA sequence: TGTGCCAGCAGAGCCGATAGCAATCAGCCCCAGCATTTT. This encodes CASRADSNQPQHF.

The sample holds one count of this clone. V and J are TRBV7-9 and TRBJ2-1, with 7 bases matching TRBD2. V was pared by 3 bases and J by 6 bases, with 5 bases of the junction left unmatched. The CDR3 covers 14 residues. Germline CDR1 SEHNR, CDR2 FQNEAQ (reference sequence). This chain's CDR3 is CASSFRGSFNEQFF. As DNA, the CDR3 is TGTGCCAGCAGCTTTCGCGGGAGTTTCAATGAGCAGTTCTTC.

The chain has TRBV7-2 and TRBJ1-1; unclear D gene. This CDR3 has 14 amino acids. Trimming shortened V by 1 base and J by 4 bases, and 10 bases separated the two germline ends. Germline CDR1 is SGHTA and CDR2 is FQGNSA. CDR3 sequence reads: CASSLGVGGTEAFF. The CDR3 DNA sequence: TGTGCCAGCAGCTTAGGAGTGGGAGGCACTGAAGCTTTCTTT.

J is TRBJ2-7 and V is TRBV2; 10 bases fit TRBD2. This CDR3 comprises 13 residues. Per germline, CDR1 SNHLY and CDR2 FYNNEI. The junction had 8 bases not matched to a gene; V was cut back by 8 bases and J by 7 bases. CDR3 coding DNA: TGTGCCAGCGCCGCCAAGACTAGCGGGGAGCAGTACTTC. This gives the protein CASAAKTSGEQYF.

The J gene is TRBJ2-5, the V gene TRBV5-1; the match to TRBD2 covers 9 bases. The CDR3 totals 15 residues. The germline CDR1 and CDR2 sequences are SGHRS and YFSETQ. Trimming took 1 base from V and 2 from J; bases not matched to a gene: 3. The CDR3: CASSLRLAAQETQYF. The DNA for the CDR3 is TGCGCCAGCAGCTTGAGACTAGCGGCTCAAGAGACCCAGTACTTC.

This clone was picked up one time. The chain combines TRBV6-1 with TRBJ2-7, with 16 bases fitting TRBD2. This CDR3 contains 17 residues. V lost 3 bases to trimming and J lost 3 bases; unmatched junction nucleotides: 5. CDR1 is MNHNS and CDR2 is SASEGT in the germline V gene. CDR3 sequence reads: CASSEGLAGGTVYEQYF. CDR3 DNA sequence: TGTGCCAGCAGTGAGGGACTAGCGGGAGGGACGGTCTACGAGCAGTACTTC.

The rearrangement uses TRBV27 and TRBJ2-2; 7 bases line up with TRBD1. This CDR3 comprises 15 residues. Germline lookup yields CDR1 MNHEY and CDR2 SMNVEV (reference sequence). V dropped 5 bases and J dropped 4; count of bases not matched to a gene: 7. CDR3 residues: CASSALQGITGELFF. CDR3 in DNA: TGTGCCAGCAGTGCGTTACAGGGGATCACCGGGGAGCTGTTTTTT.